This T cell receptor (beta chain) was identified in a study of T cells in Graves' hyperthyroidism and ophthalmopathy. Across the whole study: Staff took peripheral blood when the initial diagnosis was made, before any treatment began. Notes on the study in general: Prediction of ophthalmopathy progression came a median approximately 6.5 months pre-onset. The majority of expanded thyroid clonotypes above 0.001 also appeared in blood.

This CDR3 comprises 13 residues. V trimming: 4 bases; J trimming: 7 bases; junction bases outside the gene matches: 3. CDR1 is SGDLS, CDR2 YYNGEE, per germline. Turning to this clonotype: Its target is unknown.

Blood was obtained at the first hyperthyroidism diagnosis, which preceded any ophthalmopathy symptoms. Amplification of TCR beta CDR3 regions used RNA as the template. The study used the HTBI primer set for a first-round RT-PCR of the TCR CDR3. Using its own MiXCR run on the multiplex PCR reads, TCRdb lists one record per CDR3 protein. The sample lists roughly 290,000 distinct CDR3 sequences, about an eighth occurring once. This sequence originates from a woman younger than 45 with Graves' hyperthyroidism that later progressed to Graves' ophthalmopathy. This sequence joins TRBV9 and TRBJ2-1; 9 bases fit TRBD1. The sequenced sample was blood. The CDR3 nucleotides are TGTGCCAGCAGCACAGGGGGCGGTAATGAGCAGTTCTTC. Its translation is CASSTGGGNEQFF.